This T cell receptor beta chain was identified in a study of T cells in Graves' hyperthyroidism and ophthalmopathy. Whole-study findings and limits: Also found in blood were most expanded thyroid clonotypes above 0.001.

This clonotype came up many times. No antigen is known for it. Amplification yielded TCR beta CDR3 regions, with RNA transcripts as the source. When the TCR CDR3 underwent first-round RT-PCR, the HTBI primer set was used. TCRdb re-derived calls from the multiplex PCR reads in MiXCR, one entry per CDR3 protein. The table includes 530,000 or so distinct CDR3 sequences, about 43% detected once. The specimen sequenced was peripheral blood or thyroid tissue (not recorded which). This receptor was identified in a woman aged 18-29 years with Graves' hyperthyroidism.

The CDR3 reads CASSLQPGQGVYEQYF. The CDR3 DNA follows: TGTGCCAGCAGCCTTCAACCGGGACAGGGAGTATACGAGCAGTACTTC. This rearrangement joins TRBV7-6 to TRBJ2-7; 9 positions match TRBD1. J lost 4 bases, V lost 5 bases, and 12 bases had no gene match. CDR3 size: 16 residues. CDR1 is SGHVS, CDR2 FNYEAQ, per germline.